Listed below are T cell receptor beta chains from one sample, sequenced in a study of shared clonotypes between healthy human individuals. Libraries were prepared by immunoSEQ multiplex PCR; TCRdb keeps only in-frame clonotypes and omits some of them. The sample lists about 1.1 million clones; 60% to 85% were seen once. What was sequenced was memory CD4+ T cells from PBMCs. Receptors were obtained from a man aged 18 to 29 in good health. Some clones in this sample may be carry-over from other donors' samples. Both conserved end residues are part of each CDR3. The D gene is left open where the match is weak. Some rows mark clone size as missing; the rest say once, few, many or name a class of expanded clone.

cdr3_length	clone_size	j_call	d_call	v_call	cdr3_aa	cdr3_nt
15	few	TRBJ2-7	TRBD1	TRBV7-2	CASSFDRDRAYEQYF	TGTGCCAGCAGCTTCGACCGGGACAGAGCCTACGAGCAGTACTTC
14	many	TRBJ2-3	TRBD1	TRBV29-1	CSVGQGAPTDTQYF	TGCAGCGTTGGACAGGGGGCGCCCACAGATACGCAGTATTTT
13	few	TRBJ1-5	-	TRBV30	CAWSVQGGQPQHF	TGTGCCTGGAGTGTACAGGGAGGTCAGCCCCAGCATTTT
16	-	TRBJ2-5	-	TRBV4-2	CASSQPGPEGQETQYF	TGTGCCAGCAGCCAACCAGGACCGGAAGGGCAAGAGACCCAGTACTTC
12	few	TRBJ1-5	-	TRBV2	CASSEGGQPQHF	TGTGCCAGCAGTGAGGGTGGGCAGCCCCAGCATTTT
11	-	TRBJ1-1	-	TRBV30	CAWLTGVEAFF	TGTGCCTGGCTTACAGGCGTCGAAGCTTTCTTT
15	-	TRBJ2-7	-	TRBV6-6	CASSRNPDSSYEQYF	TGTGCCAGCAGTCGTAACCCGGACAGCTCCTACGAGCAGTACTTC
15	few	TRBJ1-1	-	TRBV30	CAWSSPGLMNTEAFF	TGTGCCTGGAGTTCCCCGGGACTGATGAACACTGAAGCTTTCTTT
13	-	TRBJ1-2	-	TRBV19	CASSTERDRSYTF	TGTGCCAGTAGTACAGAACGGGACCGGAGCTACACCTTC
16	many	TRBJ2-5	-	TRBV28	CASSYPARGYEETQYF	TGTGCCAGCAGTTATCCCGCGAGGGGGTACGAAGAGACCCAGTACTTC
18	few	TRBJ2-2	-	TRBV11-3	CASSDSSSVGRGAGELFF	TGTGCCAGCAGCGATTCATCATCAGTCGGGAGAGGAGCCGGGGAGCTGTTTTTT
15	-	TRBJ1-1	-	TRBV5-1	CASSQLGPPNTEAFF	TGCGCCAGCAGCCAATTAGGCCCTCCCAACACTGAAGCTTTCTTT
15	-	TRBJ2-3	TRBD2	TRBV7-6	CASSTTSGSGDTQYF	TGTGCCAGCAGCACGACTAGCGGGAGTGGGGATACGCAGTATTTT
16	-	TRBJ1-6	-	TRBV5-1	CASSLGRDAINSPLHF	TGCGCCAGCAGCTTGGGAAGGGACGCCATCAATTCACCCCTCCACTTT
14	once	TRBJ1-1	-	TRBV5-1	CASSLSGEYTEAFF	TGCGCCAGCAGCTTGTCAGGGGAGTACACTGAAGCTTTCTTT
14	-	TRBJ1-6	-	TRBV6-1	CASSGRVGNSPLHF	TGTGCCAGCAGTGGTCGGGTGGGGAATTCACCCCTCCACTTT
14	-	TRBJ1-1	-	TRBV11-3	CASSLDGPGTEAFF	TGTGCCAGCAGCTTAGATGGTCCTGGCACTGAAGCTTTCTTT
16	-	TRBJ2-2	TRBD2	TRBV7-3	CASSHGTSGYTGELFF	TGTGCCAGCAGCCATGGGACTAGCGGTTACACCGGGGAGCTGTTTTTT
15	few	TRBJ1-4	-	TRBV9	CASSALTGYNEKLFF	TGTGCCAGCAGCGCCCTTACAGGGTATAATGAAAAACTGTTTTTT
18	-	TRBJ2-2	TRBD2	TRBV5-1	CASSSFPGLAGPGVELFF	TGCGCCAGCAGCTCCTTCCCGGGACTAGCGGGCCCAGGGGTGGAGCTGTTTTTT
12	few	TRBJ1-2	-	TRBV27	CASTNHREGYTF	TGTGCCAGCACCAACCATCGGGAGGGCTACACCTTC
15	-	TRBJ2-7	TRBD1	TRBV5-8	CASSTGTGDIYEQYF	TGTGCCAGCAGCACAGGGACAGGGGACATTTACGAGCAGTACTTC
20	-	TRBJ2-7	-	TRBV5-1	CAAPPDPNEIHTPSSYEQYF	TGCGCCGCTCCGCCGGATCCGAACGAAATCCATACACCGAGCTCCTACGAGCAGTACTTC
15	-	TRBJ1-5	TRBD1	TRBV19	CASSIGDSGLRPQHF	TGTGCCAGTAGTATAGGGGACAGCGGGTTAAGGCCCCAGCATTTT
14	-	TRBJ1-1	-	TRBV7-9	CASSQAVGNTEAFF	TGTGCCAGCAGCCAGGCCGTGGGGAACACTGAAGCTTTCTTT
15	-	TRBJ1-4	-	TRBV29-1	CSVVSIDRSNEKLFF	TGCAGCGTTGTCAGTATAGACAGGAGTAATGAAAAACTGTTTTTT
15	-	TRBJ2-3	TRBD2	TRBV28	CASSGTSGGTDTQYF	TGTGCCAGCAGTGGGACTAGCGGAGGCACAGATACGCAGTATTTT
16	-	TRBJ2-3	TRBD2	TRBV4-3	CASSQDGGAGTDTQYF	TGCGCCAGCAGCCAAGACGGGGGAGCGGGGACAGATACGCAGTATTTT
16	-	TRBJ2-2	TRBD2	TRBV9	CASSVRLAENTGELFF	TGTGCCAGCAGCGTACGACTAGCTGAGAACACCGGGGAGCTGTTTTTT
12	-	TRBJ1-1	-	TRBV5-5	CASSSPLTEAFF	TGTGCCAGCAGCTCCCCCCTAACTGAAGCTTTCTTT
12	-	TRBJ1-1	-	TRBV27	CASRDPITEAFF	TGTGCCAGCAGGGATCCCATCACTGAAGCTTTCTTT
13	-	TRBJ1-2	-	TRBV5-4	CASSHDNNYGYTF	TGTGCCAGCAGCCACGACAACAACTATGGCTACACCTTC
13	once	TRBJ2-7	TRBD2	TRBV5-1	CASRMAGVAEQYF	TGCGCCAGCAGGATGGCGGGGGTGGCCGAGCAGTACTTC
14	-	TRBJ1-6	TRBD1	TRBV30	CACRGQGAFSPLHF	TGTGCCTGTCGAGGACAGGGGGCATTCTCACCCCTCCACTTT
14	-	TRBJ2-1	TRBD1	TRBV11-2	CASSKSRQGNEQFF	TGTGCCAGCAGCAAGTCACGACAGGGGAATGAGCAGTTCTTC
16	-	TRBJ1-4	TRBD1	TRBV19	CASSIDPRSGGTKLFF	TGTGCCAGTAGTATAGATCCGAGGTCAGGGGGAACAAAACTGTTTTTT
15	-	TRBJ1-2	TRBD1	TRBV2	CASRPGTGENYGYTF	TGTGCCAGCAGACCAGGGACAGGGGAAAATTATGGCTACACCTTC
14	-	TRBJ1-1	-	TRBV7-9	CASSFGPRWTEAFF	TGTGCCAGCAGCTTTGGCCCCCGTTGGACTGAAGCTTTCTTT
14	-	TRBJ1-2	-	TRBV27	CASSSQSFPGGYTF	TGTGCCAGCAGTTCCCAATCTTTCCCTGGGGGCTACACCTTC
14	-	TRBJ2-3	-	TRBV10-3	CAISDSRKGGTQYF	TGTGCCATCAGTGACTCCCGGAAGGGTGGTACGCAGTATTTT
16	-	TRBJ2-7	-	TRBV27	CASSRNPGPSSYEQYF	TGTGCCAGCAGTCGAAACCCCGGGCCCAGCTCCTACGAGCAGTACTTC
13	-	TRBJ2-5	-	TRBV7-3	CASSLREGETQYF	TGTGCCAGCAGCTTAAGAGAGGGAGAGACCCAGTACTTC
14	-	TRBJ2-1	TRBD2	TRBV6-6	CASSYGRGGNEQFF	TGTGCCAGCAGTTACGGGCGGGGGGGCAATGAGCAGTTCTTC
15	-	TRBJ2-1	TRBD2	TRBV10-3	CAIARAAGVGDEQFF	TGTGCCATCGCGAGAGCAGCGGGAGTGGGTGATGAGCAGTTCTTC
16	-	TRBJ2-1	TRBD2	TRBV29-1	CSVRSGGRAGDDEQFF	TGCAGCGTTCGCTCGGGCGGGAGGGCCGGGGACGATGAGCAGTTCTTC
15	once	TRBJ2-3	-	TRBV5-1	CASSLGLVGPDTQYF	TGCGCCAGCAGCTTGGGACTAGTGGGGCCAGATACGCAGTATTTT
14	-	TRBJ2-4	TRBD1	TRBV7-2	CASSHPGQGSIQYF	TGTGCCAGCAGCCACCCGGGACAGGGGTCCATTCAGTACTTC
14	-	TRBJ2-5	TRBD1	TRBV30	CAWSRAQGMETQYF	TGTGCCTGGAGTCGCGCACAGGGGATGGAGACCCAGTACTTC
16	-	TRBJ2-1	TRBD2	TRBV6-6	CASSPSGSGWGNEQFF	TGTGCCAGCAGCCCCAGCGGGAGCGGCTGGGGCAATGAGCAGTTCTTC
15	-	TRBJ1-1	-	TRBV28	CASSPGARPNTEAFF	TGTGCCAGCAGCCCAGGGGCAAGGCCGAACACTGAAGCTTTCTTT
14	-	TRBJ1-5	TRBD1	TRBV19	CASSLTGTNQPQHF	TGTGCCAGTAGTTTGACAGGGACCAATCAGCCCCAGCATTTT
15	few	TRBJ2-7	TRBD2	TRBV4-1	CASSQEGLAVYEQYF	TGCGCCAGCAGCCAGGAGGGACTAGCGGTCTACGAGCAGTACTTC